Listed below are T cell receptor beta chains from one sample, sequenced in a study of spatial heterogeneity in lung cancer. TCRdb reprocessed the 5' RACE reads with MiXCR, giving one entry per CDR3 protein. This table holds about 27,000 distinct CDR3 sequences, just over 7% found once. The sample in question was lung tumor tissue, obtained at surgery. The origin of the receptors is a male donor with early-stage non-small cell lung cancer. Both conserved end residues are part of each CDR3. The D gene is left open where the match is weak. Clone size is given for some rows only: seen once, a few or many times, or a class if the clone is expanded.

v_gene	j_gene	d_gene	abundance	CDR3aa	CDR3nt
TRBV5-4	TRBJ2-7	TRBD1	NA	CASSSNRDRGYEQYF	TGTGCCAGCAGCTCGAACCGGGACAGGGGTTACGAGCAGTACTTC
TRBV9	TRBJ2-1	TRBD2	many	CASSVGGLAGGSSYNEQFF	TGTGCCAGCAGCGTAGGAGGGCTAGCGGGGGGCAGCTCCTACAATGAGCAGTTCTTC
TRBV20-1	TRBJ2-1	NA	many	CSARLGGTAEQFF	TGCAGTGCTAGATTGGGGGGAACGGCTGAGCAGTTCTTC
TRBV7-2	TRBJ2-2	TRBD1	NA	CASSTWGQGNTGELFF	TGTGCCAGCAGCACTTGGGGACAGGGGAACACCGGGGAGCTGTTTTTT
TRBV28	TRBJ1-2	NA	many	CASRSGSLYYGYTF	TGTGCCAGCAGATCAGGGTCACTGTATTATGGCTACACCTTC
TRBV28	TRBJ2-2	TRBD1	many	CASSLSRMTGRTGELFF	TGTGCCAGCAGTTTAAGTCGCATGACAGGGAGAACCGGGGAGCTGTTTTTT
TRBV5-1	TRBJ2-3	NA	many	CASRRDSTDTQYF	TGCGCCAGCAGACGGGATAGCACAGATACGCAGTATTTT
TRBV15	TRBJ1-5	NA	many	CATSRPTGVSNQPQHF	TGTGCCACCAGCAGACCGACAGGCGTTAGCAATCAGCCCCAGCATTTT
TRBV5-4	TRBJ1-5	NA	many	CASSSLGQPQHF	TGTGCCAGCAGCTCCCTGGGACAGCCCCAGCATTTT
TRBV20-1	TRBJ2-3	TRBD2	NA	CSARNRLAESTDTQYF	TGCAGTGCTAGAAACCGACTAGCGGAGAGCACAGATACGCAGTATTTT
TRBV7-8	TRBJ1-2	NA	NA	CASSPNRVPILGYTF	TGTGCCAGCAGCCCGAACAGGGTGCCCATTCTTGGCTACACCTTC
TRBV20-1	TRBJ2-1	TRBD2	many	CSARVYSGGPYNEQFF	TGCAGTGCACGAGTCTATAGCGGGGGGCCCTACAATGAGCAGTTCTTC
TRBV7-2	TRBJ2-3	NA	many	CASTNTDTQYF	TGTGCCAGCACCAACACAGATACGCAGTATTTT
TRBV9	TRBJ2-1	NA	NA	CASSNRDDEQFF	TGTGCCAGCAGCAACAGGGATGATGAGCAGTTCTTC
TRBV28	TRBJ1-6	NA	many	CASSLRQGRSPLHF	TGTGCCAGCAGTTTGAGGCAGGGGCGTTCACCCCTCCACTTT
TRBV12-3/TRBV12-4	TRBJ2-4	TRBD1	NA	CASSLVRGPWIINLAKNIQYF	TGTGCCAGCAGTTTGGTCAGGGGGCCCTGGATTATTAACCTAGCCAAAAACATTCAGTACTTC
TRBV6-5	TRBJ2-2	NA	many	CASSPGSETGELFF	TGTGCCAGCAGTCCAGGGTCGGAAACCGGGGAGCTGTTTTTT
TRBV5-4	TRBJ2-1	TRBD2	NA	CASSYWTSGEQFF	TGTGCCAGCAGCTACTGGACTAGCGGTGAGCAGTTCTTC
TRBV6-2/TRBV6-3	TRBJ1-2	NA	many	CASSYVLESYYGYTF	TGTGCCAGCAGTTACGTACTGGAATCGTACTATGGCTACACCTTC
TRBV14	TRBJ1-2	NA	many	CASSQGVGYGYTF	TGTGCCAGCAGCCAGGGGGTAGGCTATGGCTACACCTTC
TRBV6-2/TRBV6-3	TRBJ2-5	TRBD2	many	CASSYMRGGLQETQYF	TGTGCCAGCAGTTACATGCGGGGGGGACTCCAAGAGACCCAGTACTTC
TRBV2	TRBJ2-1	NA	few	CASSEYNEQFF	TGTGCCAGCAGTGAATACAATGAGCAGTTCTTC
TRBV20-1	TRBJ1-1	NA	few	CSASQPNTEAFF	TGCAGTGCTTCTCAGCCGAACACTGAAGCTTTCTTT
TRBV3-1	TRBJ1-2	TRBD1	NA	CASTLRQGQGPLSGYTF	TGTGCCAGCACCCTACGCCAAGGACAGGGGCCCTTAAGTGGCTACACCTTC
TRBV28	TRBJ2-7	TRBD2	few	CASSPVRTSGGWQYF	TGTGCCAGCAGCCCTGTGCGGACTAGCGGGGGCTGGCAGTACTTC
TRBV6-5	TRBJ1-6	NA	many	CASSYNRAYNSPLHF	TGTGCCAGCAGTTACAACAGGGCCTATAATTCACCCCTCCACTTT
TRBV7-6	TRBJ2-7	TRBD1	few	CASSLTGGDEQYF	TGTGCCAGCAGCCTGACAGGGGGCGACGAGCAGTACTTC
TRBV4-2	TRBJ2-3	TRBD2	few	CASSQDRPSGGFTDTQYF	TGTGCCAGCAGCCAAGATAGGCCTAGCGGGGGGTTCACAGATACGCAGTATTTT
TRBV12-3/TRBV12-4	TRBJ1-1	NA	many	CASSLGRVTEAFF	TGTGCCAGCAGTTTAGGGAGGGTCACTGAAGCTTTCTTT
TRBV28	TRBJ1-2	NA	many	CASSTRVLGSYGYTF	TGTGCCAGCAGTACTAGAGTTCTGGGAAGCTATGGCTACACCTTC
TRBV20-1	TRBJ1-1	NA	NA	CSARDQGQGGLDTEAFF	TGCAGTGCTAGAGATCAAGGGCAGGGCGGGCTGGACACTGAAGCTTTCTTT
TRBV12-3/TRBV12-4	TRBJ1-2	NA	many	CASSTANYGYTF	TGTGCCAGCAGTACAGCTAACTATGGCTACACCTTC
TRBV18	TRBJ1-5	TRBD1	few	CASSPGQGRSNQPQHF	TGTGCCAGCTCGCCGGGACAGGGAAGGAGCAATCAGCCCCAGCATTTT
TRBV5-1	TRBJ2-1	TRBD1	many	CASSLYLQGVYNEQFF	TGCGCCAGCAGCTTGTATCTGCAGGGGGTTTACAATGAGCAGTTCTTC
TRBV19	TRBJ2-3	NA	NA	CATSADGYTDTQYF	TGTGCCACTTCGGCGGACGGCTACACAGATACGCAGTATTTT
TRBV3-1	TRBJ2-7	NA	NA	CASSRGTSYEQYF	TGTGCCAGCAGCCGAGGTACCTCCTACGAGCAGTACTTC
TRBV4-1	TRBJ1-5	NA	few	CASSQGHSNQPQHF	TGCGCCAGCAGCCAAGGGCACTCCAATCAGCCCCAGCATTTT
TRBV6-5	TRBJ1-6	TRBD1	many	CASSLPGGSNSPLHF	TGTGCCAGCAGTTTACCAGGGGGATCTAATTCACCCCTCCACTTT
TRBV20-1	TRBJ2-7	TRBD2	NA	CSARDPLSGALVSYEQYF	TGCAGTGCTAGAGATCCCCTTAGCGGGGCGCTCGTCTCCTACGAGCAGTACTTC
TRBV10-3	TRBJ2-7	NA	NA	CAISDGRGSYEQYF	TGTGCCATCAGTGATGGACGGGGATCCTACGAGCAGTACTTC
TRBV6-2/TRBV6-3	TRBJ1-1	NA	many	CASSPLKLWLGAEAFF	TGTGCCAGCAGCCCATTGAAATTGTGGTTGGGCGCTGAAGCTTTCTTT
TRBV2	TRBJ2-3	NA	few	CASSEEGFADTQYF	TGTGCCAGCAGTGAAGAAGGTTTCGCCGATACGCAGTATTTT
TRBV7-9	TRBJ1-1	TRBD1	few	CASSLGAGGTEAFF	TGTGCCAGCAGCTTAGGAGCAGGGGGCACTGAAGCTTTCTTT
TRBV10-3	TRBJ2-7	NA	medium-sized	CAISESSYEQYF	TGTGCCATCAGTGAGTCTTCCTACGAGCAGTACTTC